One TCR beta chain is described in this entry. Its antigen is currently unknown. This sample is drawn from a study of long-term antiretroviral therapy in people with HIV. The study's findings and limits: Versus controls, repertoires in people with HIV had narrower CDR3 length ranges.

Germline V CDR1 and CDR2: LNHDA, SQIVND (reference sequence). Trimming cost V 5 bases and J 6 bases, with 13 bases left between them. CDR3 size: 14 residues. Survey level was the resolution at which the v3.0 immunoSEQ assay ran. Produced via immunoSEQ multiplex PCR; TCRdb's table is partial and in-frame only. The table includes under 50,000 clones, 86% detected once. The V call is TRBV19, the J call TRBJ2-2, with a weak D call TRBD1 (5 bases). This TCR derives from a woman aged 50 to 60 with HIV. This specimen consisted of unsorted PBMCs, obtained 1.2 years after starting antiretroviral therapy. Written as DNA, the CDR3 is TGTGCCAGTAGTCCTCAGGGAAGGCCCGGGGAGCTGTTTTTT. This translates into CASSPQGRPGELFF.